This T cell receptor beta chain was observed in a study of blood T cell repertoires in COVID-19. Study at large: The samples span acute and convalescent COVID-19 from the United States, Italy and Spain. PBMCs, B-cell-depleted T cells, or T cells provided the cDNA or gDNA that made up the material.

The ends were cut back, 3 bases at V and 0 bases at J, with 9 bases in the middle. CDR1 is KGHSH and CDR2 is LQKENI in the germline V gene. The CDR3 runs 15 residues. Per the original data handling: Estimates of nucleated cell counts were drawn from the amplification of reference gene primers. Produced via immunoSEQ multiplex PCR; TCRdb's table is partial and in-frame only. V, J and clone size are taken as reported in that table, and D and trimming were inferred from the DNA itself. The repertoire holds just over 650,000 clones, with around 89% as singletons. This clone appeared once. This sequence originates from a woman aged 18-29 years with acute or convalescent COVID-19. The chain is built from TRBV18 and TRBJ1-3; TRBD1 might be the D (6 bases). The sample consisted of peripheral blood. CDR3 in amino acids: CASSPTGRSGNTIYF. DNA of the CDR3: TGTGCCAGCTCACCCACAGGGCGCTCTGGAAACACCATATATTTT.